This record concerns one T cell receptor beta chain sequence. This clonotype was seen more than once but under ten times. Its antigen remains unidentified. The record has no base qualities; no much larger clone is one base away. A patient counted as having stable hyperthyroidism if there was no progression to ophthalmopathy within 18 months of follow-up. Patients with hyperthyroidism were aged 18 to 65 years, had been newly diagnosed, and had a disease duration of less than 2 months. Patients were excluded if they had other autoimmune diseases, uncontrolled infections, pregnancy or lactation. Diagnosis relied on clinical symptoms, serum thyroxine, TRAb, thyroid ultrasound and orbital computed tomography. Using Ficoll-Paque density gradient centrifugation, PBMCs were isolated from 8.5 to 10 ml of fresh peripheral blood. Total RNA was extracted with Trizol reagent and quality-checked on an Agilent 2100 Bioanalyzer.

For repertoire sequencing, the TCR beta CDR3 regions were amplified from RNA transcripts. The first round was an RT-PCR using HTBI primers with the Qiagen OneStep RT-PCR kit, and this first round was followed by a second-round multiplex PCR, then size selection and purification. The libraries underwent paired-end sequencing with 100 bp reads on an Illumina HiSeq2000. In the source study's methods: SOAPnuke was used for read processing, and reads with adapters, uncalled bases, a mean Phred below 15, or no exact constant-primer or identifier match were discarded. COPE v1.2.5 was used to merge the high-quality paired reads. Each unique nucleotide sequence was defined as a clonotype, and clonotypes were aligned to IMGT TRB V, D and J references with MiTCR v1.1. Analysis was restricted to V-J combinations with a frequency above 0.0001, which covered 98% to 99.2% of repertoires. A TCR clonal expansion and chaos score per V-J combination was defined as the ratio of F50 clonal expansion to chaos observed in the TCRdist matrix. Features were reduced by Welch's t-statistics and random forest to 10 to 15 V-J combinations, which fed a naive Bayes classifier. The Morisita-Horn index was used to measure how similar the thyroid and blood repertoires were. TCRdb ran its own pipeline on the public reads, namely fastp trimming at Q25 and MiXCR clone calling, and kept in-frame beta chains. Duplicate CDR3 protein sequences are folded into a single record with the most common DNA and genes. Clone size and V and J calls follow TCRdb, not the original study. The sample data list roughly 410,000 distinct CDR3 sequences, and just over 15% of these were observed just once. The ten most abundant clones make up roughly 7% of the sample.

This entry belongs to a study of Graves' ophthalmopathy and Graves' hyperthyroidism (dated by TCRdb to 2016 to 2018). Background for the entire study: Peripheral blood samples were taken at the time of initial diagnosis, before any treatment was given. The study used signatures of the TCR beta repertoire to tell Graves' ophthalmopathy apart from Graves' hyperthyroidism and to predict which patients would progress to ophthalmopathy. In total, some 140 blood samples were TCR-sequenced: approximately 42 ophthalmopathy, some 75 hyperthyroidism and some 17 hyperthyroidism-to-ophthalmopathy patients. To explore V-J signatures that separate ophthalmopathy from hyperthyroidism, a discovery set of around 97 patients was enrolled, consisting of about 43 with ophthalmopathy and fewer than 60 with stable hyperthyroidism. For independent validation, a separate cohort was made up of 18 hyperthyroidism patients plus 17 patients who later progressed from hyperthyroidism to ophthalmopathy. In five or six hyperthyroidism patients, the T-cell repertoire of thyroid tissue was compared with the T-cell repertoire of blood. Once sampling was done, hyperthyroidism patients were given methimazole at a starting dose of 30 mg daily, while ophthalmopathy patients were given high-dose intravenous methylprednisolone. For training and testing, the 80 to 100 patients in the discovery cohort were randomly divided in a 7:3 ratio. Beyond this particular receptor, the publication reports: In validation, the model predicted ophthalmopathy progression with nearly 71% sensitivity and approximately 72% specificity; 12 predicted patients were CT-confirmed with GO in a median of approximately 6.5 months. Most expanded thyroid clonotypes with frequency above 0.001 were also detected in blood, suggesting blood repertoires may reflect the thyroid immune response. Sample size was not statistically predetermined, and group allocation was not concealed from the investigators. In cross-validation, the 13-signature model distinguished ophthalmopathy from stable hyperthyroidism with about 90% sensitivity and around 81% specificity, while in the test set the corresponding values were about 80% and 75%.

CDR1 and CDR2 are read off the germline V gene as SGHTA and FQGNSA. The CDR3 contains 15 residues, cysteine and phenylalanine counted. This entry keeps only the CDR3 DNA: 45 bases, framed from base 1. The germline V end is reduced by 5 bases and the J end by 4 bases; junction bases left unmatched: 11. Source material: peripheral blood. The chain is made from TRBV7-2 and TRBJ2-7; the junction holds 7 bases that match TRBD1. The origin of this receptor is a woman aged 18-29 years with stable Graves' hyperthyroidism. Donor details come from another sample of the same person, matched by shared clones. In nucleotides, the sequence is TGTGCCAGCAGCCCAAGGGGGCAGGGATTATACGAGCAGTACTTC. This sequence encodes CASSPRGQGLYEQYF.